This T cell receptor beta chain appears in the sequencing data of a study of T cells after yellow fever vaccination. Trimming cost V 2 bases and J 0 bases; bases outside gene matches: 5. CDR1 DFQATT and CDR2 SNEGSKA come from the germline V gene (reference sequence). The CDR3 is 15 amino acids. TCRdb re-called the 5' RACE reads with MiXCR, one entry per CDR3 protein. This table has around 500,000 distinct CDR3 sequences, 21% appearing once. The sequence came from a young man who received the YFV17D yellow fever vaccine. The sequencing used PBMCs, collected 21 days after the first yellow fever vaccination. The genes are TRBV20-1 and TRBJ2-3; 7 bases match TRBD1. The DNA for the CDR3 is TGCAGTGCTAGAAAGGACAGGCCTAGCACAGATACGCAGTATTTT. As protein: CSARKDRPSTDTQYF.